The 27 T cell receptor beta chains given below trace back to one sample, sequenced in a study of T cells in Graves' hyperthyroidism and ophthalmopathy. Amplification yielded TCR beta CDR3 regions, with RNA transcripts as the source. An initial round of RT-PCR targeting the TCR CDR3 relied on the HTBI primer set. TCRdb processed the multiplex PCR reads anew with MiXCR; each CDR3 protein has one entry. The table records roughly 750,000 distinct CDR3 sequences, about 16% of them present only once. Sequences were obtained from blood. The source of these receptors is a man aged 18 to 29 with Graves' hyperthyroidism.

The V call is TRBV18, the J call TRBJ2-3; D gene unclear. V was trimmed by 4 bases and J by 0 bases, leaving 20 bases between them. The length of the CDR3 is 18 residues. Germline V CDR1 and CDR2: KGHSH, LQKENI. The CDR3 DNA is TGTGCCAGCTCACGCGGCAGGACGGAGAGTTTTAGCACAGATACGCAGTATTTT. It specifies CASSRGRTESFSTDTQYF.

This clonotype has more than one count but fewer than ten. V and J are TRBV29-1 and TRBJ2-1; no firm D call. V was clipped by 6 bases and J by 7 bases, with 7 bases between them. The CDR3 consists of 10 residues. From germline, CDR1 is SQVTM and CDR2 ANQGSEA. For the CDR3, the DNA is TGCAGCGTCCTTCGGAATGAGCAGTTCTTC. Translated: CSVLRNEQFF.

With respect to this clonotype: At one of its ends the junction is not consistent with the germline gene, which may arise from a read error. J is TRBJ2-7 and V is TRBV5-1; 12 positions match TRBD1. Germline assignment: CDR1 SGHRS and CDR2 YFSETQ. The CDR3 sequence is 14 residues long. CDR3 DNA: TGCGCCAACAGCCCGGGACAGGGGGCGCGCGAGCAGTACTTC. Amino acids: CANSPGQGAREQYF.

V and J are TRBV4-3 and TRBJ2-3; 7 bases are shared with TRBD2. Germline V gives CDR1 LGHNA, CDR2 YSLEER. This CDR3 region has 15 residues. J was trimmed by 8 bases and V by 0 bases; bases with no gene match: 8. The CDR3 spells CASSQEGGTAFTQYF. The DNA of the CDR3 is TGCGCCAGCAGCCAAGAGGGGGGGACTGCCTTTACGCAGTATTTT.

In this sample, this clonotype turned up a few times. The chain carries TRBV27 and TRBJ1-1; no clear D gene. The V gene's germline CDR1 is MNHEY and CDR2 SMNVEV (reference sequence). This CDR3 is 13 amino acids long. V was clipped by 6 bases and J by 6 bases, with 14 bases between them. CDR3 protein: CASRRRGQSEAFF. The DNA of the CDR3 is TGTGCCAGCAGACGCAGAGGGCAATCTGAAGCTTTCTTT.

The gene calls are TRBV11-2 and TRBJ2-5; 7 bases are shared with TRBD1. This CDR3 comprises 18 residues. Germline V gene sequence: CDR1 SGHAT, CDR2 FQNNGV. With V trimmed by 2 bases and J by 5 bases, 17 bases remained unmatched. In nucleotides, the CDR3 is TGTGCCAGCAGCTTAAGACAGGGCTCCTCGAGTTTTTCGGAGACCCAGTACTTC. Translated, it gives CASSLRQGSSSFSETQYF.

This clonotype was observed a few times. At one of its ends the junction is not consistent with the germline gene, which may arise from a read error. The rearrangement uses TRBV27 and TRBJ2-7, with 8 bases fitting TRBD1. Germline loops: CDR1 MNHEY, CDR2 SMNVEV (reference sequence). This CDR3 region has 12 residues. The CDR3 nucleotides read TGTGCCAGCAGGGGACAGGCCTACGAGCGGTACTTC. Its translation is CASRGQAYERYF.

This clonotype was seen ten or more times. The chain uses TRBV12-3 or TRBV12-4 and TRBJ2-1; TRBD1 matches at 7 bases. The CDR3 loop spans 17 amino acids. J gave up 0 bases and V 5 bases, and 10 bases lay outside the gene matches. The CDR3 is CASSPQGERSSYNEQFF. In DNA, the CDR3 is TGTGCCAGCAGTCCCCAGGGGGAGCGGAGCTCCTACAATGAGCAGTTCTTC.

The chain combines TRBV4-1 with TRBJ2-7; 12 bases map to TRBD2. CDR3 length: 18 amino acids. Germline V gene lookup returns CDR1 MGHRA and CDR2 YSYEKL. The ends lost 1 base at V and 2 bases at J; junction bases unmatched: 9. The CDR3 sequence: CASSQGGALAGGPYEQYF. For the CDR3, the DNA is TGCGCCAGCAGCCAAGGTGGGGCACTAGCGGGAGGTCCCTACGAGCAGTACTTC.

V is TRBV4-1 and J is TRBJ2-3; 13 bases are shared with TRBD2. The germline V gene has CDR1 MGHRA and CDR2 YSYEKL. V trimming: 1 base; J trimming: 2 bases; junction bases outside the gene matches: 3. The CDR3 runs 17 residues. The CDR3 DNA follows: TGCGCCAGCAGCCAAGGACTAGCGGGAGGTTCCACAGATACGCAGTATTTT. The encoded protein is CASSQGLAGGSTDTQYF.

The chain recombines TRBV27 with TRBJ2-5; TRBD2 matches at 10 bases. The CDR3 length is 15 residues. Germline values: CDR1 MNHEY, CDR2 SMNVEV (reference sequence). The J segment lost 2 bases and the V segment lost 3 bases, leaving 3 bases of the junction unmatched. CDR3 DNA: TGTGCCAGCAGTTTCCTAGCGGGGGTACAAGAGACCCAGTACTTC. As protein: CASSFLAGVQETQYF.

This chain links TRBV30 with TRBJ2-7; 9 bases line up with TRBD2. This CDR3 has 15 residues. V lost 3 bases and J lost 0; bases outside the gene matches: 6. The germline V gene encodes CDR1 GTSNPN and CDR2 SVGIG (reference sequence). CDR3 coding DNA: TGTGCCTGGAGACTGACTAGCGGAATCTCCTACGAGCAGTACTTC. Amino acids: CAWRLTSGISYEQYF.

This clonotype has only a few counts. This rearrangement joins TRBV20-1 to TRBJ2-3, with 8 bases identical to TRBD2. CDR3 length: 16 residues. Germline V gives CDR1 DFQATT, CDR2 SNEGSKA (reference sequence). V shed 4 bases, J shed 1 base, and the junction held 10 bases outside the gene matches. The CDR3 DNA is TGCAGTGCTAAGACCGGGAGGGCCCTCCGCACAGATACGCAGTATTTT. Its protein product is CSAKTGRALRTDTQYF.

This clonotype was seen a handful of times. The chain has TRBV10-3 and TRBJ2-5; D is unclear. Trimming shortened V by 4 bases and J by 4 bases, and 10 bases separated the two germline ends. The CDR3 is 13 amino acids. Germline V CDR1 and CDR2: ENHRY, SYGVKD. The CDR3 DNA sequence: TGTGCCATCAGTGGGATCGCAAGAGAGACCCAGTACTTC. This gives the protein CAISGIARETQYF.

V is TRBV10-3 and J is TRBJ2-2, with TRBD2 matching over 8 bases. The ends lost 5 bases at V and 1 base at J; junction bases unmatched: 3. The CDR3 is 15 amino acids. Germline CDR1 is ENHRY and CDR2 is SYGVKD. Here the CDR3 DNA reads TGTGCCATCAGTATAGCGGGGTTGAACACCGGGGAGCTGTTTTTT. It codes for CAISIAGLNTGELFF.

This clonotype was counted many times. V usage is TRBV20-1 and J usage is TRBJ2-7; D remains unclear. This CDR3 contains 13 residues. V gave up 6 bases and J gave up 2 bases, with 14 bases separating them. Germline CDR1 DFQATT, CDR2 SNEGSKA (reference sequence). For the CDR3, the DNA is TGCAGTGCGAAACTCCCCAGTGCCTACGAGCAGTACTTC. Protein: CSAKLPSAYEQYF.

The J gene is TRBJ1-1, the V gene TRBV29-1; no clear D. Germline-derived CDR1 and CDR2 are SQVTM and ANQGSEA. V lost 3 bases to trimming and J lost 1 base, with 9 bases between them. This CDR3 is 13 amino acids long. The CDR3: CSVDLWENTEAFF. The CDR3 nucleotides are TGCAGCGTTGACCTTTGGGAGAACACTGAAGCTTTCTTT.

This chain links TRBV19 with TRBJ2-2; D might be TRBD1 or TRBD2, each matching 5 bases. Germline assignment: CDR1 LNHDA and CDR2 SQIVND (reference sequence). The CDR3 contains 14 residues. The ends were cut back, 7 bases at V and 0 bases at J, with 9 bases in the middle. DNA of the CDR3: TGTGCCAGTACTGAGGGGCCGAACACCGGGGAGCTGTTTTTT. It specifies CASTEGPNTGELFF.

This clonotype was picked up a small number of times. The rearrangement uses TRBV5-1 and TRBJ1-3, with D tentatively TRBD1 (5 bases). Trimming pared 2 bases from V and 3 bases from J, leaving 12 bases between. CDR1 SGHRS and CDR2 YFSETQ come from the germline V gene. The CDR3 is 15 residues long. CDR3 sequence reads: CASSLNRDDGNTIYF. CDR3 sequence (DNA): TGCGCCAGCAGCTTAAACCGGGACGATGGAAACACCATATATTTT.

In this sample, this clonotype turned up a few times. CDR3 loop: CASRTFFGKETQYF. CDR3 nucleotide sequence: TGTGCCAGCAGGACCTTTTTTGGGAAAGAGACCCAGTACTTC. The chain recombines TRBV28 with TRBJ2-5; D uncertain. Deletions cut 6 bases from V and 3 bases from J, with 14 bases between. This CDR3 is built from 14 residues. Germline V gene lookup returns CDR1 MDHEN and CDR2 SYDVKM.

The chain links TRBV9 to TRBJ2-1, with TRBD1 as a possible D gene (8 bases). In germline, CDR1 is SGDLS, CDR2 YYNGEE. V was trimmed by 1 base and J by 7 bases, leaving 21 bases between them. The length of the CDR3 is 17 residues. CDR3 sequence (DNA): TGTGCCAGCAGCGTACAGGGGGCGGGGAGGGCCGGAAATGAGCAGTTCTTC. Protein product: CASSVQGAGRAGNEQFF.

This clonotype was seen many times. The chain carries TRBV2 and TRBJ2-3, with D perhaps assigned TRBD1 or TRBD2 (5 bases each). Germline assignment: CDR1 SNHLY and CDR2 FYNNEI. The CDR3 sequence is 12 residues long. V was trimmed by 6 bases and J by 9 bases, leaving 13 bases between them. The CDR3 protein is CASRGTATTQYF. The DNA of the CDR3 is TGTGCCAGCAGAGGGACCGCTACCACGCAGTATTTT.

This clonotype was found many times. V is TRBV2 and J is TRBJ2-5; 8 nucleotides match TRBD1. Trimming took 4 bases from V and 4 from J; bases not matched to a gene: 11. Germline V gene data show CDR1 as SNHLY and CDR2 as FYNNEI. The length of the CDR3 is 16 residues. The CDR3 loop is CASSVYQTGAGETQYF. In DNA, the CDR3 is TGTGCCAGCAGTGTCTACCAGACAGGGGCCGGAGAGACCCAGTACTTC.

This clonotype has more than one count but fewer than ten. J is TRBJ2-1 and V is TRBV4-2; D is perhaps TRBD1 (6 bases). CDR3 length: 14 amino acids. Germline V gene lookup returns CDR1 LGHNA and CDR2 YNFKEQ. Trimming took off 0 bases at V and 5 bases at J, with 8 bases between the two ends. For the CDR3, the DNA is TGTGCCAGCAGCCAAGAGGGGACAAACAATGAGCAGTTCTTC. Its protein is CASSQEGTNNEQFF.

This clonotype showed up many times. V and J are TRBV11-2 and TRBJ2-7; TRBD2 matches at 14 bases. V was clipped by 5 bases and J by 4 bases; unmatched bases: 4. The CDR3 extends over 15 amino acids. Looked up from germline, CDR1 is SGHAT and CDR2 is FQNNGV. The CDR3 protein is CASSETSGRAYEQYF. The CDR3 nucleotides are TGTGCCAGCAGCGAGACTAGCGGGAGGGCGTACGAGCAGTACTTC.

The gene calls are TRBV6-1 and TRBJ1-5; D is undetermined. Germline-derived CDR1 and CDR2 are MNHNS and SASEGT. This CDR3 is built from 15 residues. Between the trimmed V and J ends, which lost 6 bases and 2 bases, there was a span of 14 bases. The chain's CDR3 is CASRESRLGNQPQHF. In DNA, the CDR3 is TGTGCCAGCAGAGAAAGCAGGCTTGGCAATCAGCCCCAGCATTTT.

The V and J genes are TRBV19 and TRBJ2-2; no firm D call. The CDR3 spans 12 residues. V gave up 8 bases and J gave up 8 bases, with 12 bases separating them. CDR1 LNHDA and CDR2 SQIVND come from the germline V gene (reference sequence). The CDR3 sequence is CASRNITGELFF. The CDR3 DNA sequence: TGTGCCAGTCGAAATATAACGGGGGAGCTGTTTTTT.